Here is one TCR beta chain with its context. Its antigen remains unidentified. Germline-derived CDR1 and CDR2 are MGHDK and SYGVNS. V was clipped by 6 bases and J by 0 bases, with 12 bases between them. The CDR3 has 16 amino acids. The sample belongs to a study of cytomegalovirus exposure and HLA in healthy donors. Vbeta (60) and Jbeta (13) primers were used in the PCR. TCRdb keeps only in-frame clones here, not all; method: immunoSEQ multiplex PCR. The repertoire includes some 180,000 clones, less than 90% of them detected once, and about 1.4% sits in the top ten. Notes on the study in general: Later genetic work tied a missense DCLRE1C variant to beta-chain V and J trimming. Later analysis identified about 17,000 TCR beta sequences associated with HLA alleles, using a false discovery rate threshold of 0.05. The CMV antigen specificity of a few CMV-associated chains was confirmed through in vitro analysis.

Input material: PBMCs. The genes are TRBV25-1 and TRBJ2-6; the D gene is possibly TRBD2 (6 bases). The sequence was obtained from a girl aged 10 to 17 in good health and CMV-seropositive. The CDR3 here is CASSRAGPSGANVLTF. DNA for the CDR3: TGTGCCAGCAGCCGCGCGGGGCCCTCTGGGGCCAACGTCCTGACTTTC.